The 31 T cell receptor beta chains below were found in one sample sequenced in a study of T cells after yellow fever vaccination. One entry per CDR3 protein results from TCRdb running MiXCR on the 5' RACE reads. Of fewer than 450,000 distinct CDR3 sequences in the sample, more than 9% were seen once. This specimen consisted of PBMCs, obtained on the day of the first yellow fever vaccination. These receptor sequences come from a man aged 18 to 30 who received the YFV17D yellow fever vaccine.

This clonotype was detected a few times. This chain joins TRBV14 and TRBJ2-7; 8 bases are shared with TRBD1. Trimming at V came to 2 bases and at J to 0 bases, leaving 12 bases not matched to a gene. This CDR3 spans 18 amino acids. CDR1 SGHDN and CDR2 FVKESK come from the germline V gene. CDR3: CASSQPLAGGHSSYEQYV. The CDR3 DNA follows: TGTGCCAGCAGCCAACCCCTCGCAGGGGGCCATAGCTCCTACGAGCAGTACGTC.

The chain is built from TRBV24-1 and TRBJ1-5; tentative D call: TRBD1 (6 bases). Germline CDR1 reads KGHDR; CDR2 reads SFDVKD. The germline V and J ends were trimmed by 5 bases and 0 bases, with 22 bases remaining between them. The CDR3 loop spans 19 amino acids. This CDR3 reads CATSASDGGGPYSNQPQHF. The CDR3 DNA reads as TGTGCCACCAGTGCCAGCGACGGGGGGGGGCCATATAGCAATCAGCCCCAGCATTTT.

This chain uses TRBV4-1 with TRBJ2-1; no clear D. There are 13 residues in the CDR3. Germline V gene data show CDR1 as MGHRA and CDR2 as YSYEKL. V was shortened by 1 base and J by 6 bases, with 7 bases between the two germline ends. CDR3: CASSQVSINEQFF. The CDR3, as DNA: TGCGCCAGCAGCCAAGTATCGATCAATGAGCAGTTCTTC.

The chain employs TRBV7-9 and TRBJ2-7; unclear D gene. Germline V CDR1 and CDR2: SEHNR, FQNEAQ (reference sequence). The CDR3 totals 15 residues. V was shortened by 3 bases and J by 5 bases, with 17 bases between the two germline ends. CDR3 DNA: TGTGCCAGCAGCTTCGGACGGTCGGCCTGGAACGAGCAGTACTTC. The encoded protein is CASSFGRSAWNEQYF. Combining the CDR3 with reference TRBV7-9 and TRBJ2-7 gives the whole variable domain DTGVSQNPRHKITKRGQNVTFRCDPISEHNRLYWYRQTLGQGPEFLTYFQNEAQLEKSRLLSDRFSAERPKGSFSTLEIQRTEQGDSAMYLCASSFGRSAWNEQYFGPGTRLTVT.

This clonotype was picked up many times. The rearrangement uses TRBV7-9 and TRBJ2-7; D possibly corresponds to TRBD2 (5 bases). This CDR3 is built from 13 residues. Trimming cost V 4 bases and J 1 base, with 8 bases left between them. Germline values: CDR1 SEHNR, CDR2 FQNEAQ (reference sequence). DNA of the CDR3: TGTGCCAGCAGCTCCGGGGATTCCTACGAGCAGTACTTC. This translates into CASSSGDSYEQYF.

This clonotype was seen more than once but under ten times. The V and J genes are TRBV7-2 and TRBJ1-6; no reliable D call. There are 15 residues in the CDR3. The V end was cut by 1 base, the J end by 4 bases, with 8 bases between. The germline CDR1 and CDR2 sequences are SGHTA and FQGNSA. The CDR3 loop reads CASSLVLGYNSPLHF. CDR3 bases: TGTGCCAGCAGCTTAGTATTGGGGTATAATTCACCCCTCCACTTT.

This chain uses TRBV6-2 or TRBV6-3 with TRBJ2-7; 8 nucleotides agree with TRBD2. The trim removed 9 bases at V and 5 bases at J, leaving 9 bases unmatched. CDR1 MNHEY and CDR2 SVGEGT come from the germline V gene. This CDR3 contains 13 residues. In nucleotides, the CDR3 is TGTGCCAGTTCCTTTGCGGGGGGAAACGAGCAGTACGTC. Its protein product is CASSFAGGNEQYV.

The chain employs TRBV27 and TRBJ2-6, with 9 bases identical to TRBD1. The CDR3 contains 20 residues. Trimming at V came to 0 bases and at J to 2 bases, leaving 11 bases not matched to a gene. Germline V gives CDR1 MNHEY, CDR2 SMNVEV (reference sequence). The CDR3 bases are TGTGCCAGCAGTTTATCTGGTTGGGACAGGGCCTTACCTGGGGCCAACGTCCTGACTTTC. Protein product: CASSLSGWDRALPGANVLTF.

The V and J genes are TRBV12-3 or TRBV12-4 and TRBJ1-2; weak D call: TRBD1 (6 bases). This CDR3 region has 13 residues. V lost 5 bases and J 6 bases, leaving 13 bases between the germline ends. The CDR3 DNA follows: TGTGCCAGCAGTGACAGGTTACAAAATGGCTACACCTTC. It translates to CASSDRLQNGYTF.

The V gene is TRBV18, the J gene TRBJ2-5, with no clear D. Germline V lookup: CDR1 KGHSH, CDR2 LQKENI. The V gene lost 2 bases and the J gene lost 3 bases, with 10 bases spanning the gap. This CDR3 spans 14 amino acids. CDR3 coding DNA: TGTGCCAGCTCACCATCTTATCTAGAAGAGACCCAGTACTTC. It translates to CASSPSYLEETQYF.

This clonotype has only a few counts. The chain has TRBV24-1 and TRBJ2-5, with 8 nucleotides matching TRBD1. The CDR3 consists of 16 residues. In germline, CDR1 is KGHDR, CDR2 SFDVKD. V was clipped by 4 bases and J by 3 bases; unmatched bases: 9. The CDR3 DNA is TGTGCCACCAGTGAAGCCGGACAGGGTCCAGAAGAGACCCAGTACTTC. Residues: CATSEAGQGPEETQYF.

The chain recombines TRBV7-9 with TRBJ2-2; maybe TRBD1 (5 bases). Germline CDR1 and CDR2: SEHNR and FQNEAQ (reference sequence). V was pared by 2 bases and J by 0 bases, with 16 bases between. The CDR3 has 18 amino acids. CDR3 residues: CASSLWGVGRANTGELFF. The CDR3 DNA reads as TGTGCCAGCAGCTTATGGGGCGTGGGCAGAGCGAACACCGGGGAGCTGTTTTTT.

A few counts support this clonotype. The rearrangement joins TRBV11-1 to TRBJ2-5, with TRBD1 as a possible D gene (6 bases). The length of the CDR3 is 15 residues. Germline values: CDR1 SGHAT, CDR2 FQDESV (reference sequence). V lost 8 bases and J lost 0, with 16 bases in between. The CDR3 loop is CASAKSGTNQETQYF. CDR3 sequence (DNA): TGTGCCAGCGCAAAATCCGGGACAAACCAAGAGACCCAGTACTTC.

The chain couples TRBV10-3 to TRBJ1-6, with D unresolved. Deletions cut 9 bases from V and 7 bases from J, with 13 bases between. Germline assignment: CDR1 ENHRY and CDR2 SYGVKD. The CDR3 extends over 13 amino acids. The CDR3 here is CAISPTENSPLHF. The CDR3 nucleotides read TGTGCCATTAGTCCGACGGAAAATTCACCCCTCCACTTT.

The chain combines TRBV7-9 with TRBJ1-1; 8 nucleotides line up with TRBD1. This CDR3 has 13 amino acids. Trimming took 5 bases from V and 7 from J; bases not matched to a gene: 6. The germline CDR1 and CDR2 sequences are SEHNR and FQNEAQ (reference sequence). DNA for the CDR3: TGTGCCAGCAGCGCTCGCGGACAGGGTGAAGCTTTCTTT. Its translation is CASSARGQGEAFF. Full variable domain (missing parts from reference TRBV7-9 and TRBJ1-1): DTGVSQNPRHKITKRGQNVTFRCDPISEHNRLYWYRQTLGQGPEFLTYFQNEAQLEKSRLLSDRFSAERPKGSFSTLEIQRTEQGDSAMYLCASSARGQGEAFFGQGTRLTVV.

For the CDR3, the DNA is TGTGCCAGCAGCTTGCGGGGGGGCGAGGGCACAGATACGCAGTATTTT. This sequence encodes CASSLRGGEGTDTQYF. The genes are TRBV5-6 and TRBJ2-3; 8 bases align to TRBD2. After removal of 1 base from V and 1 base from J, the junction contained 5 bases not matched to a gene. The germline V gene has CDR1 SGHDT and CDR2 YYEEEE. This CDR3 has 16 residues.

This clonotype was observed a handful of times. The chain recombines TRBV19 with TRBJ2-1, with TRBD1 identical over 9 bases. The V gene's germline CDR1 is LNHDA and CDR2 SQIVND (reference sequence). The CDR3 consists of 14 residues. Trimming removed 4 bases from V and 5 bases from J; junction bases left unmatched: 3. CDR3 DNA: TGTGCCAGTAGTACGGGACAGGGTAACAATGAGCAGTTCTTC. This sequence encodes CASSTGQGNNEQFF.

This clonotype came up a few times. V gene TRBV5-5 combines with J gene TRBJ2-7; either TRBD1 or TRBD2 may fit D (5 bases each). The CDR3 is made up of 17 amino acids. Germline CDR1 and CDR2: SGHKS and YYEKEE (reference sequence). V lost 4 bases and J 1 base, leaving 21 bases between the germline ends. The CDR3 here is CASSEIPGRRPSYEQYF. CDR3 DNA sequence: TGTGCCAGCAGCGAAATTCCGGGACGCAGACCTTCCTACGAGCAGTACTTC.

The chain links TRBV28 to TRBJ2-7, with 8 bases aligning to TRBD1. Germline V gene lookup returns CDR1 MDHEN and CDR2 SYDVKM. The CDR3 runs to 15 residues. J lost 3 bases, V lost 5 bases, and 9 bases had no gene match. Here the CDR3 DNA reads TGTGCCAGCAGTCCCCCGGCAGGGGGCTTCTACGAGCAGTACGTC. This sequence encodes CASSPPAGGFYEQYV.

The gene calls are TRBV20-1 and TRBJ2-7; 10 positions agree with TRBD1. The CDR3 contains 15 residues. V trimming: 1 base; J trimming: 3 bases; junction bases outside the gene matches: 6. Germline assignment: CDR1 DFQATT and CDR2 SNEGSKA (reference sequence). Here the CDR3 reads CSARVPGQGIYEQYV. Here the CDR3 DNA reads TGCAGTGCTAGAGTCCCGGGACAGGGGATCTACGAGCAGTACGTC.

This chain links TRBV29-1 with TRBJ2-5; 14 nucleotides agree with TRBD2. The CDR3 spans 18 residues. Per the germline V gene, CDR1 is SQVTM and CDR2 is ANQGSEA. The trim removed 6 bases at V and 5 bases at J, leaving 17 bases unmatched. The CDR3 protein is CSVAYRLAGGPSRETQYF. The CDR3 DNA sequence: TGCAGCGTCGCCTACCGACTAGCGGGGGGGCCTAGCCGTGAGACCCAGTACTTC.

There are a few counts of this clonotype. The chain combines TRBV18 with TRBJ1-3; 8 bases align to TRBD1. CDR1 and CDR2 (germline): KGHSH, LQKENI. V shed 4 bases and J 2 bases; nucleotides not matched to a gene: 4. This CDR3 comprises 15 residues. CDR3 coding DNA: TGTGCCAGCTCACGAAGGACAGGGACTGGAAACACCATATATTTT. Translated, it gives CASSRRTGTGNTIYF.

This clonotype was counted many times. The chain combines TRBV10-3 with TRBJ1-2; possible D gene TRBD1, 6 bases. Germline lookup yields CDR1 ENHRY and CDR2 SYGVKD. Trimming cost V 6 bases and J 8 bases, with 10 bases left between them. CDR3 length: 11 residues. The CDR3 nucleotides read TGTGCCATCAGACAGGGACGCGGCTACACCTTC. Translation gives CAIRQGRGYTF.

CDR3 nucleotide sequence: TGTGCCACCAGCGACCTGCAGGGGGGAGAGACCCAGTACTTC. It translates to CATSDLQGGETQYF. The chain has TRBV15 and TRBJ2-5; D is possibly TRBD1 (7 bases). Germline CDR1 and CDR2: LNHNV and YYDKDF (reference sequence). The CDR3 has 14 amino acids. Deletions cut 5 bases from V and 4 bases from J, with 14 bases between.

This clonotype was counted only a few times. The chain employs TRBV12-3 or TRBV12-4 and TRBJ2-3; 7 positions match TRBD2. This CDR3 contains 15 residues. Germline trimming cut 3 bases from V and 1 base from J; bases unmatched to any gene: 4. The CDR3 spells CASSFPTSGTDTQYF. The CDR3 coding sequence is TGTGCCAGCAGTTTTCCAACTAGCGGCACAGATACGCAGTATTTT.

This chain connects TRBV20-1 to TRBJ1-1; D gene unclear. The ends were cut back, 1 base at V and 5 bases at J, with 8 bases in the middle. This CDR3 is 12 amino acids long. Germline V gene lookup returns CDR1 DFQATT and CDR2 SNEGSKA (reference sequence). The CDR3 region has the DNA TGCAGTGCTAGAGTACGAGGAACTGAAGCTTTCTTT. This encodes CSARVRGTEAFF.

A few counts support this clonotype. The chain has TRBV5-1 and TRBJ1-1; possible D gene TRBD1, 6 bases. The CDR3 contains 15 residues. The V end was cut by 3 bases, the J end by 1 base, with 13 bases between. The germline V gene has CDR1 SGHRS and CDR2 YFSETQ. The CDR3 DNA sequence: TGCGCCAGCAGCTACGGGGGGGCCCAGAACACTGAAGCTTTCTTT. Its translation: CASSYGGAQNTEAFF.

The chain has TRBV25-1 and TRBJ2-3, with TRBD1 identical over 8 bases. The germline CDR1 and CDR2 sequences are MGHDK and SYGVNS. The CDR3 sequence is 14 residues long. V was clipped by 4 bases and J by 4 bases; unmatched bases: 4. In DNA form, the CDR3 reads TGTGCCAGCAGTGCGACAGGGGCCTCAGATACGCAGTATTTT. Translating gives CASSATGASDTQYF.

This clonotype was observed a handful of times. The rearrangement links TRBV30 to TRBJ2-1; D tentatively fits TRBD1 or TRBD2 (5 bases each). Germline lookup yields CDR1 GTSNPN and CDR2 SVGIG (reference sequence). The CDR3 length is 13 residues. V was cut by 0 bases and J by 8 bases, with 11 bases left in between. The CDR3: CAWSVSRDHEQFF. The DNA of the CDR3 is TGTGCCTGGAGTGTAAGTAGGGACCATGAGCAGTTCTTC.

This clonotype was seen a handful of times. The chain carries TRBV2 and TRBJ1-5; unclear D gene. The CDR3 runs 14 residues. V was trimmed by 2 bases and J by 4 bases, leaving 9 bases between them. CDR1 is SNHLY and CDR2 is FYNNEI in the germline V gene. This CDR3 reads CASSESSENQPQHF. The CDR3 DNA follows: TGTGCCAGCAGTGAATCTTCGGAGAATCAGCCCCAGCATTTT. Full variable domain (remainder filled in from reference TRBV2 and TRBJ1-5): EPEVTQTPSHQVTQMGQEVILRCVPISNHLYFYWYRQILGQKVEFLVSFYNNEISEKSEIFDDQFSVERPDGSNFTLKIRSTKLEDSAMYFCASSESSENQPQHFGDGTRLSIL.

V and J are TRBV7-9 and TRBJ2-7, with 10 bases that match TRBD2. This CDR3 contains 15 residues. The trim removed 2 bases at V and 6 bases at J, leaving 7 bases unmatched. Germline V gives CDR1 SEHNR, CDR2 FQNEAQ (reference sequence). The CDR3: CASSLYVAGGGEQYV. The CDR3 DNA follows: TGTGCCAGCAGCTTATACGTAGCGGGGGGAGGCGAGCAGTACGTC.